The clone carrying this TCR beta chain was detected many times. Its antigen remains unknown. The data were taken from a study of response to subunit inactivated influenza vaccine. Study results and limitations: Authors suggested few new T cells are recruited by each seasonal influenza vaccination.

TCRdb passed the RT-PCR reads through MiXCR, listing each CDR3 protein once. The repertoire has around 650,000 distinct CDR3 sequences, around 14% of them found once; the top ten carry roughly 12%. This TCR derives from a man aged 50 to 60 who received an inactivated influenza vaccine. The specimen was PBMCs from blood, collected about 13 days after vaccination.

CDR3 nucleotide sequence: TGTGCCAGCAGCTTATTAGGGACGTCCTTGGGGGAGCAGTACTTC. Protein sequence: CASSLLGTSLGEQYF. The rearrangement links TRBV7-9 to TRBJ2-7; D possibly matches TRBD1 or TRBD2 (5 bases each). Trimming cost V 2 bases and J 7 bases, with 18 bases left between them. Germline-derived CDR1 and CDR2 are SEHNR and FQNEAQ (reference sequence). This CDR3 spans 15 amino acids.